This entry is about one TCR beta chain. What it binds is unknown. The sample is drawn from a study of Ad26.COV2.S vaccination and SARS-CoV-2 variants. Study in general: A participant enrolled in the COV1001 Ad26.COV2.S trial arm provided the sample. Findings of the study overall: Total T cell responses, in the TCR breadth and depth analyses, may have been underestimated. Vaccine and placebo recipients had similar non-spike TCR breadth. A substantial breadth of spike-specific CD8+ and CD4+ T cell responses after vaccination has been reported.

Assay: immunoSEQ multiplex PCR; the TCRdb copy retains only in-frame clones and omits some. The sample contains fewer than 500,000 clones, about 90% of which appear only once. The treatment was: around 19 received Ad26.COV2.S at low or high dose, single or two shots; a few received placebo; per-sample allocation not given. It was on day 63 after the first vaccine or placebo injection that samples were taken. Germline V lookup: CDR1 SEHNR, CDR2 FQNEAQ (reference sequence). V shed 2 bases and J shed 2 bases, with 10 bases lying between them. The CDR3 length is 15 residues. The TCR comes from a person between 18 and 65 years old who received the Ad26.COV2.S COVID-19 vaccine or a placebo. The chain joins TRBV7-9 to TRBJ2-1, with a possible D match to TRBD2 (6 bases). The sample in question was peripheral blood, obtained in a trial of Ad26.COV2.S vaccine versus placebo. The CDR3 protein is CASSLHSGTYNEQFF. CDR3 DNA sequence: TGTGCCAGCAGCTTACATAGCGGCACCTACAATGAGCAGTTCTTC.